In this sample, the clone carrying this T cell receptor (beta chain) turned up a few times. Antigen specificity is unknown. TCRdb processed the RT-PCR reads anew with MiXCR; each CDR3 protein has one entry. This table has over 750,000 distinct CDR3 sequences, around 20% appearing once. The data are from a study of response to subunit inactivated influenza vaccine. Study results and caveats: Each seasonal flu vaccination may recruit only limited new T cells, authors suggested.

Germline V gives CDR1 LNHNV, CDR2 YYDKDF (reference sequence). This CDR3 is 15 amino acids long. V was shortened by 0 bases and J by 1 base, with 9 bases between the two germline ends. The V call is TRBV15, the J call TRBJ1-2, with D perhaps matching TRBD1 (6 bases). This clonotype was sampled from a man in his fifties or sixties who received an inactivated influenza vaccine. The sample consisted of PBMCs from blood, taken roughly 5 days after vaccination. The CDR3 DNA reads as TGTGCCACCAGCAGAGATAGGGGGTTTAACTATGGCTACACCTTC. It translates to CATSRDRGFNYGYTF.